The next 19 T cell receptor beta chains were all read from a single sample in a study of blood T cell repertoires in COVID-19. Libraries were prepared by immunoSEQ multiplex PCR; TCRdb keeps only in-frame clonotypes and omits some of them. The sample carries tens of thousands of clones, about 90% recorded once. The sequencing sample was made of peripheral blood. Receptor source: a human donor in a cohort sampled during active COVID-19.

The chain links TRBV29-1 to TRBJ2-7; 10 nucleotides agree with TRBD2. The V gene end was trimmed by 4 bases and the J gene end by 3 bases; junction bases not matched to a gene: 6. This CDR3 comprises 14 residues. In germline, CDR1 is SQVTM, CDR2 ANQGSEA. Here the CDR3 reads CSVVPGLANYEQYF. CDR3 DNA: TGCAGCGTTGTACCGGGACTAGCGAACTACGAGCAGTACTTC.

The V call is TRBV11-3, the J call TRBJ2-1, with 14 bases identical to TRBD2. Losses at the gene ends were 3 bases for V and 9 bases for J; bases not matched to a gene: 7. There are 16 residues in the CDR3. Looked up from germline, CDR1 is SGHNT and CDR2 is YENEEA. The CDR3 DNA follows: TGTGCCAGCAGCTTGGGACTAGCGGGAGCTGGGGGTGAGCAGTTCTTC. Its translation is CASSLGLAGAGGEQFF.

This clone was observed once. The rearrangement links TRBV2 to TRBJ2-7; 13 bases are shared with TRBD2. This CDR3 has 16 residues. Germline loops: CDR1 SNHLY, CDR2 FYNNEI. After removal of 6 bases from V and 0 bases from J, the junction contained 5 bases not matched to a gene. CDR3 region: CASRPGLAGASYEQYF. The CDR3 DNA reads TGTGCCAGCAGGCCCGGACTAGCGGGGGCCTCCTACGAGCAGTACTTC. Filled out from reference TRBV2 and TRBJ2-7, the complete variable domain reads EPEVTQTPSHQVTQMGQEVILRCVPISNHLYFYWYRQILGQKVEFLVSFYNNEISEKSEIFDDQFSVERPDGSNFTLKIRSTKLEDSAMYFCASRPGLAGASYEQYFGPGTRLTVT.

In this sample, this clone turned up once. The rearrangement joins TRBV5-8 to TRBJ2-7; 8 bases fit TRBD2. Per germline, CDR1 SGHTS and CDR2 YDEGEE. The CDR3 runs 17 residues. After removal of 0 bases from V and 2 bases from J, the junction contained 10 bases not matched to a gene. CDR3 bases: TGTGCCAGCAGCTTGGGACCCGGGACTAGGGCAGCCTACGAGCAGTACTTC. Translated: CASSLGPGTRAAYEQYF.

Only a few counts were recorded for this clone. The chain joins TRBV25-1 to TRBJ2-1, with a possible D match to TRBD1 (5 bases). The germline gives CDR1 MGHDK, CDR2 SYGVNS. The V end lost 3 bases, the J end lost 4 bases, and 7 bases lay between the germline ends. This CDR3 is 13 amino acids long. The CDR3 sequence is CASSETEYNEQFF. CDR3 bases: TGTGCCAGCAGTGAGACAGAATACAATGAGCAGTTCTTC. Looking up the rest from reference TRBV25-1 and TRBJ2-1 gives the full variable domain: EADIYQTPRYLVIGTGKKITLECSQTMGHDKMYWYQQDPGMELHLIHYSYGVNSTEKGDLSSESTVSRIRTEHFPLTLESARPSHTSQYLCASSETEYNEQFFGPGTRLTVL.

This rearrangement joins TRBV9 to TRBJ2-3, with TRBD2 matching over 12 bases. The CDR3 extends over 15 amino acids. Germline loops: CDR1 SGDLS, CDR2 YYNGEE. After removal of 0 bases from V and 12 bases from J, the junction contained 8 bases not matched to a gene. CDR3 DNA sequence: TGTGCCAGCAGCGTAGGGACTAGCGGGATTTCCCTCCAGTATTTT. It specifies CASSVGTSGISLQYF.

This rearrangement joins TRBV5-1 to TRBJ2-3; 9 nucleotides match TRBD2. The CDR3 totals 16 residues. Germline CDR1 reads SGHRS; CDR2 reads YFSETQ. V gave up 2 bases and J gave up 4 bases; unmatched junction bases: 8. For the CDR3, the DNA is TGCGCCAGCAGCTTACGTATAGCGGGAGTCTCAGATACGCAGTATTTT. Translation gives CASSLRIAGVSDTQYF.

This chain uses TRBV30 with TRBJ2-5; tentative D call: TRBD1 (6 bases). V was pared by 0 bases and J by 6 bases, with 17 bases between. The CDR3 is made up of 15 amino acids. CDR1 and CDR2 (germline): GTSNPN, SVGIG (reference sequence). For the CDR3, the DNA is TGTGCCTGGAGTGTAGAGATGAAGAGGGGGAAGACCCAGTACTTC. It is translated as CAWSVEMKRGKTQYF.

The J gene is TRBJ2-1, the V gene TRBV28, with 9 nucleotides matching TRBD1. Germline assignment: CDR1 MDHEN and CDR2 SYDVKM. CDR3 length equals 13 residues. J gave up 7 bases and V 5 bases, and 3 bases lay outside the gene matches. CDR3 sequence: CASSPDRGNEQFF. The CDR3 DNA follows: TGTGCCAGCAGTCCCGACAGGGGGAATGAGCAGTTCTTC. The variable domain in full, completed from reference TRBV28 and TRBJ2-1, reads DVKVTQSSRYLVKRTGEKVFLECVQDMDHENMFWYRQDPGLGLRLIYFSYDVKMKEKGDIPEGYSVSREKKERFSLILESASTNQTSMYLCASSPDRGNEQFFGPGTRLTVL.

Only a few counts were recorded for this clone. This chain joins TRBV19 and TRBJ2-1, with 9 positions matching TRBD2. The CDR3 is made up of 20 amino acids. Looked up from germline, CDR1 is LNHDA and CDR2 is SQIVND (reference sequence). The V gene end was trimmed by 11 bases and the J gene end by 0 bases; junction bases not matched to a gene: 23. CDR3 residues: CAASSGRPIFGGSSYNEQFF. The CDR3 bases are TGTGCCGCCAGTAGCGGGAGACCCATCTTTGGGGGGAGCTCCTACAATGAGCAGTTCTTC.

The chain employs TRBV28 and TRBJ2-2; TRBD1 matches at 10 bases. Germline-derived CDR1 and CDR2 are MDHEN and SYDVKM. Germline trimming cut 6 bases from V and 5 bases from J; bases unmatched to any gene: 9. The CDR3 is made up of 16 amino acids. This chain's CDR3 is CASSDPGQGRTGELFF. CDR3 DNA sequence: TGTGCCAGCAGCGATCCGGGACAGGGGCGGACCGGGGAGCTGTTTTTT.

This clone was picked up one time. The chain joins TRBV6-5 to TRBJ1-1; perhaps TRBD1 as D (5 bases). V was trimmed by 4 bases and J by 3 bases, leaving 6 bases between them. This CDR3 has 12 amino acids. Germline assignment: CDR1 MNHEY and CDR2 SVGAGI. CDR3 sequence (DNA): TGTGCCAGCAGTTCAGGGTACACTGAAGCTTTCTTT. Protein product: CASSSGYTEAFF.

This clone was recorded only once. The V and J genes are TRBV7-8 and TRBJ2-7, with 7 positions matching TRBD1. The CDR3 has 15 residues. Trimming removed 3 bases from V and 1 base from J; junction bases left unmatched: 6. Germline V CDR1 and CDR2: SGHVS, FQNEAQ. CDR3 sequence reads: CASSLGSDRSYEQYF. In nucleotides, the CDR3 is TGTGCCAGCAGCTTGGGTTCGGACAGGTCCTACGAGCAGTACTTC.

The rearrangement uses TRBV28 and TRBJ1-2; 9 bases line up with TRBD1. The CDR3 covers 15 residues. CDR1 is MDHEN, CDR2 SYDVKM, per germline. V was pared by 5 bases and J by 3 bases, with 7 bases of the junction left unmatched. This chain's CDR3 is CASSPGQGYDYGYTF. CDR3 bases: TGTGCCAGCAGTCCGGGACAGGGCTACGACTATGGCTACACCTTC.

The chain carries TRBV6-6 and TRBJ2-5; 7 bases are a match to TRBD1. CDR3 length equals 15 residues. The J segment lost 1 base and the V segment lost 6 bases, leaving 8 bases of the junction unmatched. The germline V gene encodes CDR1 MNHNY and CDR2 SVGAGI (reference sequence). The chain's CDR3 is CASSPTGQIQETQYF. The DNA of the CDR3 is TGTGCCAGCAGCCCTACGGGACAGATCCAAGAGACCCAGTACTTC.

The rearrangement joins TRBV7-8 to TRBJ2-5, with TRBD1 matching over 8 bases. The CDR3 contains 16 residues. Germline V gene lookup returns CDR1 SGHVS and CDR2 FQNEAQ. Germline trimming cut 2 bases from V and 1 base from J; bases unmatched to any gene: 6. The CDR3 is CASSLTTGVGQETQYF. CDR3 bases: TGTGCCAGCAGCTTAACGACAGGGGTAGGCCAAGAGACCCAGTACTTC.

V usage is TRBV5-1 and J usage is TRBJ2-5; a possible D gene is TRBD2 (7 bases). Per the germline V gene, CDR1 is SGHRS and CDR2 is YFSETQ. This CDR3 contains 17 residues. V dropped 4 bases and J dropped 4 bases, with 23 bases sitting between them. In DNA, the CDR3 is TGCGCCAGCAGCCCCTCCCCCCGGGGGGCGCAGGGAGAGACCCAGTACTTC. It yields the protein CASSPSPRGAQGETQYF.

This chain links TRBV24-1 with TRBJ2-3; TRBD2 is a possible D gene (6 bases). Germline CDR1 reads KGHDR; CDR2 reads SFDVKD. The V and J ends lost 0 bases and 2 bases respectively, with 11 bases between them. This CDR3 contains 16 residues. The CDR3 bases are TGTGCCACCAGTGATTTGCGCGGGGAAGACACAGATACGCAGTATTTT. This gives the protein CATSDLRGEDTDTQYF.

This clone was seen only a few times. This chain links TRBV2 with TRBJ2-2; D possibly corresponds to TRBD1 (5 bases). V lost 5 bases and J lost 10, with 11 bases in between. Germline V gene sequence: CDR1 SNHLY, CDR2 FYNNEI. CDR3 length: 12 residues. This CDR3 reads CASSLTVAELFF. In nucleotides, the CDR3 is TGTGCCAGCAGTTTGACAGTGGCGGAGCTGTTTTTT.